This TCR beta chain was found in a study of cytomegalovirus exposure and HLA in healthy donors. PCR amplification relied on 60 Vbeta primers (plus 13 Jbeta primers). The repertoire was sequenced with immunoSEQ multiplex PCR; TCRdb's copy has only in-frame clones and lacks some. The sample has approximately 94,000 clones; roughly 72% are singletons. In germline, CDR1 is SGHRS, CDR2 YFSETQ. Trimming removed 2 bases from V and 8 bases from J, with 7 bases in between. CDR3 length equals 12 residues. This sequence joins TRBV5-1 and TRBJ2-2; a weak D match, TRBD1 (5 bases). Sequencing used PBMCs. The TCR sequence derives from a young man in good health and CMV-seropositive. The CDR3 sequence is CASSFQGGELFF. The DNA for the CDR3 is TGCGCCAGCAGCTTTCAGGGTGGGGAGCTGTTTTTT.